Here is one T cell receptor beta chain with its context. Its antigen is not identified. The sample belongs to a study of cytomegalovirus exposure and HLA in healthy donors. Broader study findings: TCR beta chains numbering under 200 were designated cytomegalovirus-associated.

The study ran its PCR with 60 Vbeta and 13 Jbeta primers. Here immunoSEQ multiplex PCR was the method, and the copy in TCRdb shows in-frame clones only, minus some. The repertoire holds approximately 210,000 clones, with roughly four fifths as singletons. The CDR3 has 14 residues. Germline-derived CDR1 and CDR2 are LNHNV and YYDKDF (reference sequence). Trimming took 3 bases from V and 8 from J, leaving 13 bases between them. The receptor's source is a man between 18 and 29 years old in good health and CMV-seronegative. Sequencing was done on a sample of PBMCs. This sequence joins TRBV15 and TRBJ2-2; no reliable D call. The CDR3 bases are TGTGCCACCAGCAGCCCAATAGTTCCGGGGGAGCTGTTTTTT. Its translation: CATSSPIVPGELFF.